This T cell receptor beta chain was sequenced for a study of T cells expressing NK-cell markers. About the research overall: HCMV serostatus: seven of eight sequenced donors positive, one negative.

TCRdb reprocessed the 5' RACE reads, keeping one entry per CDR3 protein, no DNA. Its table records about 170,000 distinct CDR3 sequences. General study results and limits: The study found dominant NKG2C+ clonotypes at roughly 1.0-7.5% of CD8+ T cells in over five donors. There were several donors in whom these clonotypes also led the CD3+CD56-NKG2C+ fraction.

Notes on this clonotype: Its cognate antigen is unknown.

This CDR3 region has 17 residues. Germline V gene lookup returns CDR1 LNHNV and CDR2 YYDKDF (reference sequence). This clonotype was obtained from a man aged 18-70 years in good health. The chain recombines TRBV15 with TRBJ2-3; with no DNA, the TCRdb D assignment of TRBD1 cannot be verified. Sequenced: blood T cells: a sorted CD56 or NKG2C T cell subset, CD4+ or CD8+ T cells, or bulk PBMC T cells (not recorded which). The CDR3 reads CATSRELTGGSTDTQYF.